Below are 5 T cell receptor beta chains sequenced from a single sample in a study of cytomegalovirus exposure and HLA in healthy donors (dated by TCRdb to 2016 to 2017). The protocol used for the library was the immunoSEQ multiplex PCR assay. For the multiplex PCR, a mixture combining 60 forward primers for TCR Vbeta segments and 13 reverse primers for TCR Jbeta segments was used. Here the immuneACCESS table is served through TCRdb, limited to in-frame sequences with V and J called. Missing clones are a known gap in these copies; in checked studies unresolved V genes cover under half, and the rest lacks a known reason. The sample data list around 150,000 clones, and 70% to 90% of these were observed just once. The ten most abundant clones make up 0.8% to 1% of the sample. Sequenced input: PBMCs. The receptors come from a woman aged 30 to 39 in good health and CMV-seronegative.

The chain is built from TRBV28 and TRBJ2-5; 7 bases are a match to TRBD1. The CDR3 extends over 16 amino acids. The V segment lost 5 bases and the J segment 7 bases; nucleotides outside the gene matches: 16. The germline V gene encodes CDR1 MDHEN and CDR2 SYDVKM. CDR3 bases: TGTGCCAGCAGTCCTTCAGGGGGTCTGTCAAGGATGACCCAGTACTTC. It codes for CASSPSGGLSRMTQYF.

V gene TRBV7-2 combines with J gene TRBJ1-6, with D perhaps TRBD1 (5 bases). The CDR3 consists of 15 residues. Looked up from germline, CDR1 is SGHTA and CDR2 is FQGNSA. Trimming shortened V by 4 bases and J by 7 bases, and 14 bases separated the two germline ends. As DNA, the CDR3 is TGTGCCAGCAGCTCATACCCCGGGGGGAATTCACCCCTCCACTTT. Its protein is CASSSYPGGNSPLHF.

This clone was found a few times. The CDR3 protein is CASSYQCPYPQHF. CDR3 bases: TGTGCCAGCAGTTACCAGTGCCCGTACCCCCAGCATTTT. The rearrangement links TRBV6-9 to TRBJ1-5, with D uncertain. V was clipped by 3 bases and J by 10 bases, with 13 bases between them. In germline, CDR1 is MNHGY, CDR2 SVAAGI. This CDR3 spans 13 amino acids.

In nucleotides, the CDR3 is TGTGCCAGCAGCTTGGGAGCGGGAGGGAGCACAGATACGCAGTATTTT. This encodes CASSLGAGGSTDTQYF. This chain links TRBV5-4 with TRBJ2-3; 10 bases line up with TRBD2. The CDR3 is 16 residues long. V shed 0 bases and J 0 bases; nucleotides not matched to a gene: 1. Germline CDR1 reads SGHNT; CDR2 reads YYREEE (reference sequence). The whole variable domain, remainder taken from reference TRBV5-4 and TRBJ2-3, is ETGVTQSPTHLIKTRGQQVTLRCSSQSGHNTVSWYQQALGQGPQFIFQYYREEENGRGNFPPRFSGLQFPNYSSELNVNALELDDSALYLCASSLGAGGSTDTQYFGPGTRLTVL.

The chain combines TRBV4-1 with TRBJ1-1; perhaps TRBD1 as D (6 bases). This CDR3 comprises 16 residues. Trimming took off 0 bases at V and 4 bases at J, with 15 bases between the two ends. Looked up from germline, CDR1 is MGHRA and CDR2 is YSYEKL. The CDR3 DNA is TGCGCCAGCAGCCAAGACGAGAAAGGGGGGGGCACTGAAGCTTTCTTT. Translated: CASSQDEKGGGTEAFF.